The source of this TCR beta chain is a study of blood T cell repertoires in COVID-19. Study overall: T cells, B-cell-depleted T cells, or PBMCs provided the cDNA or gDNA that served as material.

Authors' processing steps: How many nucleated cells were present was estimated from reference gene primer amplification. Repertoires were generated with immunoSEQ multiplex PCR, while TCRdb's copy carries only in-frame clones and drops some. Clonal size and the V and J genes are those of that table, whereas D and trimming came from the DNA. The sample has about 120,000 clones; around three quarters are singletons. The CDR3 has 15 amino acids. Germline V gives CDR1 SGHNT, CDR2 YYREEE (reference sequence). The V gene lost 0 bases and the J gene lost 2 bases, with 6 bases spanning the gap. The chain links TRBV5-4 to TRBJ2-6, with a possible D match to TRBD1 (5 bases). The sample comprised peripheral blood. The receptor's source is a woman older than 75 with acute or convalescent COVID-19. The CDR3 sequence is CASSLETAGANVLTF. The DNA of the CDR3 is TGTGCCAGCAGCTTGGAGACAGCTGGGGCCAACGTCCTGACTTTC.